The TCR beta chain described here comes from a study of tumor and adjacent non-tumor tissue in lung cancer. TCRbeta libraries were built with three rounds of nested PCR, modified from ARM-PCR. TCRdb reprocessed the multiplex PCR reads via MiXCR and lists one record per CDR3 protein. This sample has about 76,000 distinct CDR3 sequences, with under 70% found just once. No cell sorting was done before RNA was extracted from the tissue. The germline gives CDR1 MNHNS, CDR2 SASEGT. The CDR3 is 13 residues long. The source of this sequence is a woman between 70 and 85 years old with non-small cell lung cancer. The genes are TRBV6-1 and TRBJ1-5, with a tentative D call TRBD1 (5 bases). The tail of the sequence fits TRBJ2-3 better, so the J call may be wrong. Sequencing was done on a sample of lung tumor tissue. In DNA, the CDR3 is TGTGCCAGCAACCTGAAGGGAAGACAGCTCCAGTATTTT. Translating it yields CASNLKGRQLQYF.